A selection of T cell receptor beta chains follows, all from one sample in a study of cytomegalovirus exposure and HLA in healthy donors. Data came from immunoSEQ multiplex PCR; TCRdb stores just in-frame clones and leaves some out. This sample has about 160,000 clones, with 65% to 80% found just once. The sample taken for sequencing was PBMCs. The origin of the receptors is a young man in good health and CMV-seropositive. CDR3s include the opening cysteine and the closing phenylalanine or tryptophan. A D gene is named only where the DNA matches it firmly. Some rows have no size entry. The others give once, few or many, or a class for an expanded clone.

j_call d_call clone_size v_call cdr3_nt cdr3_aa
TRBJ1-2 - - TRBV11-2 TGTGCCAGCAGCTTTTCCGACACGAACTATGGCTACACCTTC CASSFSDTNYGYTF
TRBJ1-1 - few TRBV7-8 TGTGCCAGCAGCTTAGTGGAGGGGTTCACTGAAGCTTTCTTT CASSLVEGFTEAFF
TRBJ1-5 - few TRBV27 TGTGCCAGCAGTTTCCGCCAGGGCAATCAGCCCCAGCATTTT CASSFRQGNQPQHF
TRBJ1-1 - - TRBV7-8 TGTGCCAGCAGCTTAGGACAGGTCGGCGGCACTGAAGCTTTCTTT CASSLGQVGGTEAFF
TRBJ1-4 TRBD1 - TRBV27 TGTGCCAGCAGAGGGGCAGGGGGAAATGAAAAACTGTTTTTT CASRGAGGNEKLFF
TRBJ1-1 - few TRBV4-2 TGTGCCAGCAGCCAAGATCAGGGTGGAGAAGCTTTCTTT CASSQDQGGEAFF
TRBJ1-2 TRBD1 - TRBV19 TGTGCCAGTAGTAGGGGACAGCCGGGAAACTATGGCTACACCTTC CASSRGQPGNYGYTF
TRBJ1-1 - - TRBV19 TGTGCCAGTAGGCCGGTCGCAGGGTTGAACACTGAAGCTTTCTTT CASRPVAGLNTEAFF
TRBJ2-5 TRBD1 - TRBV5-4 TGTGCCAGCAGCCCATCTTCCGGGACAGCCCTAGGGTCGACCCAGTACTTC CASSPSSGTALGSTQYF
TRBJ1-5 TRBD1 - TRBV4-2 TGTGCCAGCAGCCAGGAGTGGGGACAGGAAAGGGCCCAGCATTTT CASSQEWGQERAQHF
TRBJ1-1 - - TRBV7-2 TGTGCCAGCAGCCCTTACAGGGCACCGAACACTGAAGCTTTCTTT CASSPYRAPNTEAFF
TRBJ2-3 - - TRBV7-9 TGTGCCAGCAGCTTTGGGCAGGGAACAGATACGCAGTATTTT CASSFGQGTDTQYF
TRBJ2-1 - - TRBV27 TGTGCCAGCAGTTTACTTACAGGGAACCAGGGGAATGAACAGTTCTTC CASSLLTGNQGNEQFF
TRBJ2-1 TRBD2 - TRBV7-9 TGTGCCAGCAGCCCACCCTTTAGGGCTAGCGGGAGGTACAATGAGCAGTTCTTC CASSPPFRASGRYNEQFF
TRBJ1-1 - few TRBV5-4 TGTGCCAGCAGCTCGAAGGGGGAAGGAACTGAAGCTTTCTTT CASSSKGEGTEAFF
TRBJ1-2 - - TRBV6-5 TGTGCCAGCCGAGGAGTTTTCTATGGCTACACCTTC CASRGVFYGYTF
TRBJ2-5 TRBD2 few TRBV6-5 TGTGCCAGCAGTTACCTCCTAGCGGGACAACAAGAGACCCAGTACTTC CASSYLLAGQQETQYF
TRBJ2-1 - - TRBV4-1 TGCGCCAGCAGACTAATCGCGAAAGAACGTTCGCGAAATGAGCAGTTCTTC CASRLIAKERSRNEQFF
TRBJ2-1 TRBD1 few TRBV4-1 TGCGCCAGCAGCCAAGAAGACAGGGGAAAAGAGCAGTTCTTC CASSQEDRGKEQFF
TRBJ1-1 - - TRBV5-1 TGCGCCAGCAGCTTCGGGCAGGGTAGGACTGAAGCTTTCTTT CASSFGQGRTEAFF
TRBJ1-1 - few TRBV28 TGTGCCAGCAGTTTATTCGGTCGTCACCAGAACACTGAAGCTTTCTTT CASSLFGRHQNTEAFF
TRBJ2-3 TRBD1 - TRBV6-1 TGTGCCAGCAGCCCCCAGGACATCAGGGGGGATACGCAGTATTTT CASSPQDIRGDTQYF
TRBJ1-2 TRBD1 - TRBV11-1 TGTGCCAGCAGCTCACCCGGGACAGGGGGCTCTGGCTACACCTTC CASSSPGTGGSGYTF
TRBJ1-1 - - TRBV19 TGTGCCAGTAGTATCAAGGGGCCCACTGAAGCTTTCTTT CASSIKGPTEAFF
TRBJ1-1 - - TRBV11-3 TGTGCCAGCAGCTGGGGGGGGAACACTGAAGCTTTCTTT CASSWGGNTEAFF
TRBJ2-1 - - TRBV19 TGTGCCAGTAGTGCCCCTAGACGTGAGCAGTTCTTC CASSAPRREQFF
TRBJ2-1 TRBD2 few TRBV2 TGTGCCAGCAGTGAAACAGCGGGAGGGCATGGTGAGCAGTTCTTC CASSETAGGHGEQFF
TRBJ2-5 TRBD2 - TRBV7-9 TGTGCCAGCTTGGGGGGGAAAGAGACCCAGTACTTC CASLGGKETQYF
TRBJ2-4 TRBD1 - TRBV7-6 TGTGCCAGCAGCTTATCCCACAGGGGTCCCAAAAACATTCAGTACTTC CASSLSHRGPKNIQYF
TRBJ1-5 - - TRBV19 TGTGCCAGTAGTCCTCTGATACAGGGTTGGCAGCCCCAGCATTTT CASSPLIQGWQPQHF
TRBJ1-5 TRBD1 - TRBV4-1 TGCGCCAGCAGCCAAGGATCCCGGACAGGCGATCAGCCCCAGCATTTT CASSQGSRTGDQPQHF
TRBJ1-1 TRBD1 few TRBV6-1 TGTGCCAGCAGTGACTCGGACAGGGGACGTACGAGTTTCTTT CASSDSDRGRTSFF
TRBJ1-5 - - TRBV7-2 TGTGCCAGCAGTTCGGGGGGGGGCAATCAGCCCCAGCATTTT CASSSGGGNQPQHF
TRBJ2-2 - - TRBV7-3 TGTGCCAGCAGAGGGGGGGCAAACACCGGGGAGCTGTTTTTT CASRGGANTGELFF
TRBJ2-3 - - TRBV7-2 TGTGCCAGCAGCCCGGGGGTAGCTCTTGGTACAGATACGCAGTATTTT CASSPGVALGTDTQYF
TRBJ1-1 - - TRBV12-5 TGTGCTAGTGGTACCTTGGGGGGTGGAACTGAAGCTTTCTTT CASGTLGGGTEAFF
TRBJ1-1 - - TRBV6-1 TGTGCCAGCAGTGAGGGGGGGAAGATGAACACTGAAGCTTTCTTT CASSEGGKMNTEAFF
TRBJ1-2 - - TRBV5-6 TGTGCCAGCAGCCCGAGGGGGAGTAACTATGGCTACACCTTC CASSPRGSNYGYTF
TRBJ1-1 TRBD1 - TRBV6-6 TGTGCCAGCAGTTACTTGGCAGGGGGTGAAGCTTTCTTT CASSYLAGGEAFF
TRBJ1-2 - - TRBV30 TGTGCCTGGAGTTGGCGGGGCACGGAGAGCTACACCTTC CAWSWRGTESYTF
TRBJ1-5 - few TRBV2 TGTGCCAGCAGAGCAACCGGAGGTGGCAATCAGCCCCAGCATTTT CASRATGGGNQPQHF
TRBJ1-1 - - TRBV21-1 TGTGCCAGAACCCCGGGGGGCGCGGGGACTGAAGCTTTCTTT CARTPGGAGTEAFF
TRBJ2-3 TRBD2 - TRBV10-1 TGCGCCAGCAGGAGGGCTAGCGGGAGTAGAATATCGGATACGCAGTATTTT CASRRASGSRISDTQYF
TRBJ1-3 - - TRBV2 TGTGCCAGCAGCGGGGGGGGCCAGGGGAACACCATATATTTT CASSGGGQGNTIYF
TRBJ2-1 TRBD2 - TRBV6-5 TGTGCCAGCAGTTCCCGACTAGCGAGCAGAACGGAGCAGTTCTTC CASSSRLASRTEQFF
TRBJ2-1 - few TRBV28 TGTGCCAGCAGACACCCCGGGACTGCTACAAATGAGCAGTTCTTC CASRHPGTATNEQFF
TRBJ2-1 TRBD2 - TRBV4-1 TGCGCCAGCAGCCCTCGGGGGGGGAGCTCCTACAATGAGCAGTTCTTC CASSPRGGSSYNEQFF
TRBJ1-5 - - TRBV2 TGTGCCAGCAGTGAAAGTAGACGGGTTTCAGCCCAGCATTTT CASSESRRVSAQHF
TRBJ1-3 - - TRBV9 TGTGCCAGCAGCGTGTCAGGGTTCCCTGGAAACACCATATATTTT CASSVSGFPGNTIYF
TRBJ2-1 TRBD2 - TRBV5-1 TGCGCCAGCAGCTGGGCTAGCGGGAGAAATGAGCAGTTCTTC CASSWASGRNEQFF
TRBJ1-2 - - TRBV18 TGTGCCAGCTCACCAACGAGGGACTCGGACTATGGCTACACCTTC CASSPTRDSDYGYTF
TRBJ2-3 - few TRBV4-1 TGCGCCAGCAGCCAAGTAGAGCTCCCAGATACGCAGTATTTT CASSQVELPDTQYF
TRBJ1-5 - - TRBV19 TGTGCCAGTAGAATGGACAGTACCTTGCTCGTTCAGCCCCAGCATTTT CASRMDSTLLVQPQHF
TRBJ2-5 - few TRBV5-4 TGTGCCAGCAGCCCACGTAGGGGTACCTTTCAAGAGACCCAGTACTTC CASSPRRGTFQETQYF
TRBJ2-1 TRBD2 - TRBV11-2 TGTGCCAGCAGCCCCTGGAGGGGACTAGCGGAGGGGGCGTACAATGAGCAGTTCTTC CASSPWRGLAEGAYNEQFF
TRBJ2-2 TRBD1 - TRBV27 TGTGCCAGCAGTCTTACAGGGGGCTCGGGCGGGGAGCTGTTTTTT CASSLTGGSGGELFF
TRBJ2-3 TRBD2 - TRBV9 TGTGCCAGCAGCGTTACTAGCGGACGAGATTCAGATACGCAGTATTTT CASSVTSGRDSDTQYF
TRBJ1-1 TRBD1 few TRBV30 TGTGCCTGGAGTGACAGGGGCACTGAAGCTTTCTTT CAWSDRGTEAFF
TRBJ2-5 - - TRBV5-6 TGTGCCAGCAGCTTTGGTTCTATCCAAGAGACCCAGTACTTC CASSFGSIQETQYF